Listed below are T cell receptor beta chains from one sample, sequenced in a study of CD8 T cells in Susac syndrome. TCRdb itself ran the immunoSEQ multiplex PCR reads through MiXCR, one entry per CDR3 protein. The sample lists 110,000 or so distinct CDR3 sequences; 94% were seen once. The sequencing input was CD4+ T cells from PBMCs. These TCRs come from a human donor in good health. CDR3s include the opening cysteine and the closing phenylalanine or tryptophan. A D gene is named only where the DNA matches it firmly. The size of a clone is reported for some rows only, either as once, few or many, or as a class for expanded clones.

CASSQGDIQYF | TGTGCCAGCAGCCAGGGAGACATTCAGTACTTC | TRBV12-3/TRBV12-4 | . | TRBJ2-4 | .
CASSPPLSDQETQYF | TGTGCCAGCAGCCCTCCCCTTAGCGACCAAGAGACCCAGTACTTC | TRBV28 | . | TRBJ2-5 | .
CASRGGGSGTGELFF | TGCGCCAGCAGAGGAGGAGGGAGTGGTACCGGGGAGCTGTTTTTT | TRBV5-1 | . | TRBJ2-2 | .
CASSLNGLAGGRDEQFF | TGTGCCAGCAGCTTAAATGGTTTGGCGGGAGGGCGGGATGAGCAGTTCTTC | TRBV7-3 | . | TRBJ2-1 | TRBD2
CASSGDVTYGYTF | TGTGCCAGCAGTGGGGACGTCACTTATGGCTACACCTTC | TRBV12-3/TRBV12-4 | . | TRBJ1-2 | .
CAIRTGTSGREEQFF | TGTGCCATCAGGACCGGGACTAGCGGGAGAGAGGAGCAGTTCTTC | TRBV10-3 | . | TRBJ2-1 | TRBD2
CASSIHSDRGYEQYF | TGTGCCAGCAGTATACACTCGGACAGGGGATACGAGCAGTACTTC | TRBV6-2/TRBV6-3 | . | TRBJ2-7 | TRBD1
CASRALSLMNTEAFF | TGTGCCAGTAGAGCCCTGTCCCTGATGAACACTGAAGCTTTCTTT | TRBV19 | . | TRBJ1-1 | .
CSAAGPSYEQYF | TGCAGTGCCGCGGGGCCCTCCTACGAGCAGTACTTC | TRBV20-1 | . | TRBJ2-7 | .
CASSLFGGTQETQYF | TGTGCCAGCAGCTTATTCGGAGGAACCCAAGAGACCCAGTACTTC | TRBV7-9 | few | TRBJ2-5 | .
CASSLDPRAYEQYF | TGCGCCAGCAGCTTAGACCCTAGGGCCTACGAGCAGTACTTC | TRBV5-1 | . | TRBJ2-7 | .
CASSYGQGNTEAFF | TGTGCCAGCAGTTACGGACAGGGGAACACTGAAGCTTTCTTT | TRBV6-2/TRBV6-3 | once | TRBJ1-1 | TRBD1
CASSDGNYGYTF | TGTGCCAGCAGCGACGGAAACTATGGCTACACCTTC | TRBV6-5 | . | TRBJ1-2 | .
CASSHDGLNYGYTF | TGTGCCAGCAGCCACGACGGTCTTAACTATGGCTACACCTTC | TRBV7-2 | . | TRBJ1-2 | .
CASSLSSPGLAPETQYF | TGTGCCAGCAGTTTATCCTCTCCGGGACTAGCCCCAGAGACCCAGTACTTC | TRBV27 | . | TRBJ2-5 | TRBD2
CASSQGSGQNTEAFF | TGTGCCAGCAGCCAAGGGTCAGGCCAGAACACTGAAGCTTTCTTT | TRBV3-1 | . | TRBJ1-1 | .
CASSYAGHPEQYF | TGTGCCAGCAGTTACGCGGGACACCCCGAGCAGTACTTC | TRBV6-2/TRBV6-3 | . | TRBJ2-7 | .
CATSRATWNQFF | TGTGCCACCAGCAGAGCGACGTGGAATCAGTTCTTC | TRBV15 | . | TRBJ2-1 | .
CATQRGNIQYF | TGTGCCACCCAGAGGGGAAACATTCAGTACTTC | TRBV19 | . | TRBJ2-4 | .
CASSRVYEQYF | TGTGCCAGCAGCCGAGTCTACGAGCAGTACTTC | TRBV3-1 | . | TRBJ2-7 | .
CATSDLGLAGEETQYF | TGTGCCACCAGTGATTTGGGACTAGCGGGAGAAGAGACCCAGTACTTC | TRBV24-1 | . | TRBJ2-5 | TRBD2
CSARGDRDYYEQYF | TGCAGTGCTAGAGGAGACAGGGACTACTACGAGCAGTACTTC | TRBV20-1 | . | TRBJ2-7 | .
CSASVGGKETQYF | TGCAGTGCTAGCGTTGGCGGTAAAGAGACCCAGTACTTC | TRBV20-1 | . | TRBJ2-5 | .
CASSQERLAGVGETQYF | TGTGCCAGCAGCCAAGAAAGACTAGCGGGAGTAGGAGAGACCCAGTACTTC | TRBV3-1 | . | TRBJ2-5 | TRBD2
CASSQGPDRVTEAFF | TGTGCCAGCAGCCAAGGGCCGGACAGGGTCACTGAAGCTTTCTTT | TRBV3-1 | . | TRBJ1-1 | TRBD1
CSAREWGYGYTF | TGCAGTGCTAGAGAATGGGGCTATGGCTACACCTTC | TRBV20-1 | . | TRBJ1-2 | .
CSVASASLRGNEQFF | TGCAGCGTTGCATCGGCTAGCCTAAGGGGTAATGAGCAGTTCTTC | TRBV29-1 | . | TRBJ2-1 | .
CAWGGTTGELFF | TGTGCCTGGGGGGGGACCACCGGGGAGCTGTTTTTT | TRBV30 | . | TRBJ2-2 | .
CSAIRMTGDSPLHF | TGCAGTGCCATCCGAATGACAGGGGATTCACCCCTCCACTTT | TRBV20-1 | . | TRBJ1-6 | TRBD1
CASSPRTELEGGYTF | TGTGCCAGCAGCCCCAGGACAGAGCTAGAGGGTGGCTACACCTTC | TRBV7-9 | . | TRBJ1-2 | .
CASSQEGGSRREQYF | TGTGCCAGCAGCCAAGAGGGGGGGAGTCGTCGTGAGCAGTACTTC | TRBV4-2 | once | TRBJ2-7 | TRBD2
CSAGPLADTQYF | TGCAGTGCCGGGCCCCTGGCAGATACGCAGTATTTT | TRBV20-1 | . | TRBJ2-3 | .
CSARGDSESQPQHF | TGCAGTGCTAGAGGGGACAGCGAAAGTCAGCCCCAGCATTTT | TRBV20-1 | . | TRBJ1-5 | TRBD1
CAWSPVGQFGETQYF | TGTGCCTGGAGTCCCGTAGGACAATTCGGGGAGACCCAGTACTTC | TRBV30 | . | TRBJ2-5 | .
CASSPLAGASDTQYF | TGTGCCAGCAGTCCGCTAGCGGGAGCATCAGATACGCAGTATTTT | TRBV12-3/TRBV12-4 | . | TRBJ2-3 | TRBD2
CASSPSQGAMVGYTF | TGTGCCAGCTCACCATCCCAGGGAGCCATGGTCGGCTACACCTTC | TRBV18 | . | TRBJ1-2 | .
CASSLVAAWDLPHEQYF | TGTGCCAGCAGTTTAGTAGCGGCCTGGGACTTGCCCCACGAGCAGTACTTC | TRBV27 | . | TRBJ2-7 | .
CASSAPYWSVNTGELFF | TGTGCCAGCAGCGCCCCCTATTGGAGTGTAAACACCGGGGAGCTGTTTTTT | TRBV9 | . | TRBJ2-2 | .
CASSKQEATEAFF | TGTGCCAGCAGCAAACAGGAAGCCACTGAAGCTTTCTTT | TRBV5-4 | . | TRBJ1-1 | .
CASSPRAGVGEQYF | TGTGCCAGCAGCCCCCGGGCAGGGGTAGGCGAGCAGTACTTC | TRBV12-3/TRBV12-4 | . | TRBJ2-7 | .
CATSAGDIQYF | TGTGCCACCAGTGCAGGGGACATTCAGTACTTC | TRBV24-1 | . | TRBJ2-4 | .
CASSLVGGNQETQYF | TGTGCCAGCAGTTTAGTTGGGGGGAACCAAGAGACCCAGTACTTC | TRBV12-3/TRBV12-4 | . | TRBJ2-5 | .
CASSLGGTLGDTEAFF | TGTGCCAGCAGTCTAGGGGGCACGCTGGGCGACACTGAAGCTTTCTTT | TRBV28 | . | TRBJ1-1 | TRBD1
CSARSGTSGRVADTQYF | TGCAGTGCTAGATCGGGGACTAGCGGGAGGGTCGCAGATACGCAGTATTTT | TRBV20-1 | . | TRBJ2-3 | TRBD2